The entry below describes one T cell receptor (beta chain). Its antigen is not identified. The data are from a study of early T cells in non-severe SARS-CoV-2 infection. As for the study in general: Sequencing used unsorted whole-blood bulk RNA, so chains lack pairing. Findings and limits, study-wide: Sequences matched to VDJdb favored anti-spike CD8 responses, while private and CD4 specificities were missed.

Germline V gene sequence: CDR1 MNHNS, CDR2 SASEGT. The V gene lost 4 bases and the J gene lost 2 bases, with 10 bases spanning the gap. The CDR3 covers 14 residues. Unique molecular identifiers were affixed to single, distinct cDNA molecules. Via MiXCR, TCRdb re-called the 5' RACE reads, giving one row per CDR3 protein. The sample has 55,000 to 75,000 distinct CDR3 sequences, under 15% seen once. The rearrangement joins TRBV6-1 to TRBJ2-3; the D is unclear. Sequencing was carried out using whole blood. The receptor was isolated from an adult who was a healthcare worker with PCR-confirmed SARS-CoV-2 infection or an uninfected control (not recorded which). The CDR3 protein is CASSVKTDTDTQYF. For the CDR3, the DNA is TGTGCCAGCAGTGTTAAGACGGACACAGATACGCAGTATTTT.